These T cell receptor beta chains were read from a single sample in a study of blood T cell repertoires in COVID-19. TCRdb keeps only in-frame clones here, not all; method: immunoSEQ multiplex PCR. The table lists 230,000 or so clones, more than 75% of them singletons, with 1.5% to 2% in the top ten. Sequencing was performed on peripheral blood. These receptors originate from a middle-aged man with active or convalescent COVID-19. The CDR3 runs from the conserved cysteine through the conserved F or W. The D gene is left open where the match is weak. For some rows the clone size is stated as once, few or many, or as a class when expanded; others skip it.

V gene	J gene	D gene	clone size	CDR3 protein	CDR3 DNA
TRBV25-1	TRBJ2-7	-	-	CASTGRGTYEQYF	TGTGCCTCCACAGGGAGGGGGACCTACGAGCAGTACTTC
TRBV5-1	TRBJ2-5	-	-	CASSLVGETQYF	TGCGCCAGCAGCTTGGTCGGTGAGACCCAGTACTTC
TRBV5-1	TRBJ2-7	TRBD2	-	CASSAGTSGNEQYF	TGCGCCAGCAGCGCCGGGACTAGCGGTAACGAGCAGTACTTC
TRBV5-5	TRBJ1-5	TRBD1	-	CASSYGQGYSNQPQHF	TGTGCCAGCAGCTACGGACAGGGCTATAGCAATCAGCCCCAGCATTTT
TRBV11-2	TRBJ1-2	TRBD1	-	CASSIWTGSDNYGYTF	TGTGCCAGCAGCATCTGGACAGGGTCCGATAACTATGGCTACACCTTC
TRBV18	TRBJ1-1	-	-	CASSPQTVNTEAFF	TGTGCCAGCTCACCACAAACGGTGAACACTGAAGCTTTCTTT
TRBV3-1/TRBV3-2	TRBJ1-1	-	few	CASSQERGGTEAFF	TGTGCCAGCAGCCAAGAGCGAGGAGGAACTGAAGCTTTCTTT
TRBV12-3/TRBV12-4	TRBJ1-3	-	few	CASSLKGGNTIYF	TGTGCCAGCAGTTTAAAGGGGGGAAACACCATATATTTT
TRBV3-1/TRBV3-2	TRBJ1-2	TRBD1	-	CASSRDSIYNYGYTF	TGTGCCAGCAGCCGGGACAGCATTTACAACTATGGCTACACCTTC
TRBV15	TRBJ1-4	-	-	CATSTSGATNEKLFF	TGTGCCACCAGCACCTCAGGTGCAACTAATGAAAAACTGTTTTTT
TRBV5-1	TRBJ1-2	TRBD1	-	CASSLLRQGGGYTF	TGCGCCAGCAGCTTGCTTCGACAGGGAGGAGGCTACACCTTC
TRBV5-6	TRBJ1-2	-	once	CASSLGQSYGYTF	TGTGCCAGCAGCTTGGGACAGTCCTATGGCTACACCTTC
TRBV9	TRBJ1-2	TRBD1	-	CASSAPQGALGYGYTF	TGTGCCAGCAGCGCACCCCAGGGGGCGCTTGGGTATGGCTACACCTTC
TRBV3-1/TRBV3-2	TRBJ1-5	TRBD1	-	CASSQGTGPSNQPQHF	TGTGCCAGCAGCCAAGGGACAGGTCCTAGCAATCAGCCCCAGCATTTT
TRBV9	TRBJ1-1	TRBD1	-	CASSVGQGAQTEAFF	TGTGCCAGCAGCGTAGGACAGGGGGCGCAGACTGAAGCTTTCTTT
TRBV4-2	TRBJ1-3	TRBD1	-	CASSQPTGTGRNTIYF	TGTGCCAGCAGCCAACCGACCGGGACAGGGCGAAACACCATATATTTT
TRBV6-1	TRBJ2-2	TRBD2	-	CASSEAAGGPGELFF	TGTGCCAGCAGTGAAGCGGCGGGAGGGCCCGGGGAGCTGTTTTTT
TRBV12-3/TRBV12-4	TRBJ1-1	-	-	CASITQGSEAFF	TGTGCCAGCATTACCCAGGGGAGTGAAGCTTTCTTT
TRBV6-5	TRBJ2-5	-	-	CASSPGGGWETQYF	TGTGCCAGCAGCCCCGGAGGGGGCTGGGAGACCCAGTACTTC
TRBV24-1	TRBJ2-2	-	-	CATSARGDYTGELFF	TGTGCCACCAGTGCCAGGGGCGACTACACCGGGGAGCTGTTTTTT
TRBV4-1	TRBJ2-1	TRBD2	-	CASSQEVSATSDPYNEQFF	TGCGCCAGCAGCCAAGAGGTTTCCGCCACTAGCGACCCCTACAATGAGCAGTTCTTC
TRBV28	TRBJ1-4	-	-	CASSLDQLRGFSEKLFF	TGTGCCAGCAGCTTGGACCAATTACGGGGTTTTAGTGAAAAACTGTTTTTT
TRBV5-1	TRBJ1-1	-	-	CASMRGEQGEMNTEAFF	TGCGCCAGCATGCGAGGGGAACAGGGAGAAATGAACACTGAAGCTTTCTTT
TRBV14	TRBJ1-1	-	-	CASSPLLHPNTEAFF	TGTGCCAGCAGCCCGTTATTACACCCGAACACTGAAGCTTTCTTT
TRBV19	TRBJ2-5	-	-	CASSTRELRETQYF	TGTGCCAGTAGTACTCGGGAACTCCGAGAGACCCAGTACTTC
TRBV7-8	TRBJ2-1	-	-	CASSLGARSPPHNEQFF	TGTGCCAGCAGCTTAGGGGCACGATCACCCCCCCACAATGAGCAGTTCTTC
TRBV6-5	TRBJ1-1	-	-	CASSSTHMNTEAFF	TGTGCCAGCAGTTCGACACACATGAACACTGAAGCTTTCTTT
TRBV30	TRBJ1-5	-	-	CAWSYGTPEDQPQHF	TGTGCCTGGAGCTACGGGACACCCGAGGATCAGCCCCAGCATTTT
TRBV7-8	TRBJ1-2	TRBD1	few	CASSSEGAQGYTF	TGTGCCAGCAGCTCCGAGGGGGCTCAGGGCTACACCTTC
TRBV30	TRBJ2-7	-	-	CAWSVLGYEQYF	TGTGCCTGGAGTGTACTCGGTTACGAGCAGTACTTC
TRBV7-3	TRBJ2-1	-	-	CASSLTLEGGGGEQFF	TGTGCCAGCAGCTTAACGTTGGAGGGAGGTGGAGGTGAGCAGTTCTTC
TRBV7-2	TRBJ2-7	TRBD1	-	CASSPRDRFYEQYF	TGTGCCAGCAGTCCACGGGACAGGTTCTACGAGCAGTACTTC
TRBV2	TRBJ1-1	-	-	CASSDQGNTEAFF	TGTGCCAGCAGTGACCAGGGGAACACTGAAGCTTTCTTT
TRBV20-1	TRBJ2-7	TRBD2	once	CSASLGLAGVDEQYF	TGCAGTGCTAGTCTTGGGTTAGCGGGAGTTGATGAGCAGTACTTC
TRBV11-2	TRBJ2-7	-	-	CASSVQGQNYEQYF	TGTGCCAGCAGCGTACAAGGACAGAATTACGAGCAGTACTTC
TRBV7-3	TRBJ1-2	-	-	CASSPAGGGYGYTF	TGTGCCAGCAGCCCGGCCGGTGGAGGCTATGGCTACACCTTC
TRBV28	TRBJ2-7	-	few	CASSDAGEPYEQYF	TGTGCCAGCAGCGATGCAGGGGAACCCTACGAGCAGTACTTC
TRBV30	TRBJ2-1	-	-	CAWSENIRREQFF	TGTGCCTGGAGTGAAAATATTAGGCGGGAGCAGTTCTTC
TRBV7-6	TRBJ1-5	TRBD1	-	CASSATGGGSNQPQHF	TGTGCCAGCAGCGCTACAGGGGGAGGTAGCAATCAGCCCCAGCATTTT
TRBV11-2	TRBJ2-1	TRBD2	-	CASRLAGLGSNEQFF	TGTGCCAGCAGGCTAGCGGGGCTGGGTTCCAATGAGCAGTTCTTC